These 5 T cell receptor beta chains originate from one sample sequenced in a study of beta chain features in type 1 diabetes. Since all of the isolated RNA was reverse transcribed, expressed TCRB transcripts were what got sequenced. The method was immunoSEQ multiplex PCR; TCRdb's version includes in-frame clones alone and lacks a portion of them. The sample has about 180,000 clones, less than 15% seen once. Sample: central memory CD4+ T cells from blood. All receptors derive from a woman between 18 and 30 years old in good health.

This clone has only a few counts. The rearrangement joins TRBV4-1 to TRBJ2-1; a possible D gene is TRBD2 (7 bases). This CDR3 is built from 17 residues. Germline-derived CDR1 and CDR2 are MGHRA and YSYEKL. The V and J ends lost 1 base and 4 bases respectively, with 17 bases between them. The CDR3 DNA is TGCGCCAGCAGCCAAGTAGGGAGGGGGGGTAGGTACAATGAGCAGTTCTTC. This codes for CASSQVGRGGRYNEQFF.

This clone showed up just a few times. The chain links TRBV30 to TRBJ1-5; TRBD1 matches at 7 bases. V lost 1 base and J lost 4; bases outside the gene matches: 7. Germline CDR1 is GTSNPN and CDR2 is SVGIG (reference sequence). The CDR3 loop spans 15 amino acids. CDR3 in amino acids: CAWSEQGTANQPQHF. CDR3 DNA sequence: TGTGCCTGGAGTGAACAGGGGACCGCAAATCAGCCCCAGCATTTT.

This chain links TRBV7-9 with TRBJ2-7, with 11 bases fitting TRBD2. Germline assignment: CDR1 SEHNR and CDR2 FQNEAQ (reference sequence). V lost 3 bases and J lost 0; bases outside the gene matches: 7. The CDR3 runs 17 residues. As DNA, the CDR3 is TGTGCCAGCAGCTTGGGACTAGCGGCCGACTCCTCCTACGAGCAGTACTTC. This translates into CASSLGLAADSSYEQYF.

This clone was seen a handful of times. The chain has TRBV28 and TRBJ2-3; D gene unclear. Deletions cut 3 bases from V and 6 bases from J, with 4 bases between. The CDR3 has 11 amino acids. Germline V gene data show CDR1 as MDHEN and CDR2 as SYDVKM. The chain's CDR3 is CASSFRDTQYF. Here the CDR3 DNA reads TGTGCCAGCAGTTTCCGGGATACGCAGTATTTT.

This rearrangement joins TRBV4-3 to TRBJ2-7; D gene uncertain. V was pared by 1 base and J by 0 bases, with 10 bases between. The V gene's germline CDR1 is LGHNA and CDR2 YSLEER. The CDR3 runs to 15 residues. CDR3 nucleotide sequence: TGCGCCAGCAGCCAAGTCGTCGGTAGCTCCTACGAGCAGTACTTC. Translating gives CASSQVVGSSYEQYF.